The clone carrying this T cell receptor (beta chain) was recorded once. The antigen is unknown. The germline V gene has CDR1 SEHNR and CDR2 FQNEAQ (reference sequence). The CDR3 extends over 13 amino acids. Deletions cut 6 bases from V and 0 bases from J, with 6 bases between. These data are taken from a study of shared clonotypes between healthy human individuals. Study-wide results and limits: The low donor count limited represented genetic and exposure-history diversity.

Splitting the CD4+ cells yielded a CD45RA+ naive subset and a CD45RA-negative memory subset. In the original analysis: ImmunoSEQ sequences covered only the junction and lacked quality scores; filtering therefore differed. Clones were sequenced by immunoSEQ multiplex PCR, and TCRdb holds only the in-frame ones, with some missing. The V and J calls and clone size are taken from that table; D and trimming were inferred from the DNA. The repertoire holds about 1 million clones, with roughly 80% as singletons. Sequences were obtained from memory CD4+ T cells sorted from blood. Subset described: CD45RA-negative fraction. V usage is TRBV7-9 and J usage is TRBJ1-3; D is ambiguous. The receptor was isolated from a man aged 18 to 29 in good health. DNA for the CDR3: TGTGCCAGCAGGCCAAGCTCTGGAAACACCATATATTTT. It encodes CASRPSSGNTIYF.